This note documents a single T cell receptor (beta chain) sequence. The antigen is not known. Data came from immunoSEQ multiplex PCR; TCRdb stores just in-frame clones and leaves some out. The sample holds about 200,000 clones, roughly 94% seen once. The junction had 6 bases not matched to a gene; V was cut back by 1 base and J by 8 bases. This CDR3 is built from 15 residues. CDR1 and CDR2 from the germline V gene are KGHSH and LQKENI. This entry is derived from a study of T cell responses to AZD1222 COVID-19 vaccine. Study outcomes and limitations: In the spike-specific TCR repertoire, nearly half reportedly target unmutated variant regions. Repertoires were collected only later (after the peak T cell response had occurred). A mostly white British donor set with more females was recruited, and clonal diversity was possibly underestimated.

The clonotype was recovered from an adult who received the MenACWY meningococcal vaccine as a control. The V gene is TRBV18, the J gene TRBJ2-1; 9 bases agree with TRBD1. The sample here was peripheral blood, taken 28 days after the second dose of the MenACWY control vaccine. The CDR3 region has the DNA TGTGCCAGCTCACCACTACAGGGGGCGGTGGATGAGCAGTTCTTC. Translation gives CASSPLQGAVDEQFF.